The entry below describes one TCR beta chain. Its antigen remains unidentified. PCR was performed using 60 Vbeta and 13 Jbeta primers. Method: immunoSEQ multiplex PCR; TCRdb's copy keeps in-frame clones and lacks some. This table has roughly 160,000 clones, around 69% appearing once. Trimming cost V 4 bases and J 2 bases; bases outside gene matches: 4. The CDR3 contains 14 residues. CDR1 and CDR2 (germline): MNHEY, SMNVEV (reference sequence). The record originates from a study of cytomegalovirus exposure and HLA in healthy donors. The study's findings and limits: Clonal expansion was found to be greater in HLA-associated TCR beta chains than in equally common others in a later analysis. Later, an analysis found that common viral pathogens appeared to be linked with several of the most significant clusters.

The sequence was collected from a woman between 25 and 40 years old in good health and CMV-seronegative. V usage is TRBV27 and J usage is TRBJ1-2; the match to TRBD1 covers 7 bases. Sequencing used PBMCs. CDR3 amino acids: CASSSRDSNYGYTF. The DNA for the CDR3 is TGTGCCAGCAGTTCCCGGGACAGCAACTATGGCTACACCTTC.